Each of the 29 T cell receptor beta chains below was sequenced from the same sample in a study of T cell repertoires in aging, cancer and after chemotherapy (dated by TCRdb to about 2019). Instead of sorted cells or RNA, genomic DNA extracted from peripheral blood served as the source for amplifying TCR beta rearrangements. Reads for this sample came from an Illumina MiSeq. Rearranged TRB sequences spanning V, D and J segments were amplified in a multiplex touch-down PCR with a mixed TRB-A/B primer pool. TCRdb applied fastp at Q25 and MiXCR to the public reads, then kept only in-frame beta chains. Rows are combined by CDR3 protein, so each entry shows the most common genes and DNA. Present in this sample are some 1,800 distinct CDR3 sequences, 25% to 40% of which were seen just once. Of the sample, about a tenth is held by the ten largest clones. The sequenced sample consisted of blood. These receptors came from a human donor with a solid tumor.

The chain has TRBV7-2 and TRBJ2-2; TRBD2 matches 7 bases. The CDR3 runs to 17 residues. V lost 5 bases to trimming and J lost 5 bases; unmatched junction nucleotides: 14. Germline values: CDR1 SGHTA, CDR2 FQGNSA. DNA of the CDR3: TGTGCCAGCAGCCTTGGTTGGGGCGGGAGATTTACCGGGGAGCTGTTTTTT. Residues: CASSLGWGGRFTGELFF.

A remark on this clonotype: This clone may be a read error of a much larger clone one base away. The gene calls are TRBV19 and TRBJ2-7, with D perhaps being TRBD1 or TRBD2 (5 bases each). In germline, CDR1 is LNHDA, CDR2 SQIVND (reference sequence). The CDR3 extends over 12 amino acids. CDR3 nucleotide sequence: TGTGACAGTAGTACTGACAGCGGACCTGAGTACTTC. Encoded protein: CDSSTDSGPEYF.

A few counts support this clonotype. The DNA of the CDR3 is TGTGCCAGCAGCTTACGGGCTAGCGGGAGAGGCAATGAGCAGTTCTTC. It specifies CASSLRASGRGNEQFF. The V gene is TRBV7-2, the J gene TRBJ2-1, with 10 bases lining up with TRBD2. The V gene end was trimmed by 2 bases and the J gene end by 6 bases; junction bases not matched to a gene: 7. The CDR3 sequence is 16 residues long. From germline, CDR1 is SGHTA and CDR2 FQGNSA.

The sample holds a few counts of this clonotype. One end of the junction fails to match germline, which may point to a read error. V gene TRBV6-8 combines with J gene TRBJ2-3, with D perhaps TRBD2 (7 bases). Germline values: CDR1 MNHGY, CDR2 SAAAGT. The CDR3 runs 16 residues. The CDR3 DNA is TGCGCCAGCAGTGAGTCGCTAGCGGCCAGGGGAGATACGCAGTATTTT. Translating it yields CASSESLAARGDTQYF.

Within the sample, this clonotype is large (0.1 to 1%). The CDR3 protein is CASHSLRGYTF. CDR3 DNA sequence: TGTGCCAGCCACAGTCTGAGAGGCTACACCTTC. J is TRBJ1-2 and V is TRBV6-1; D not resolved. Between the trimmed V and J ends, which lost 8 bases and 8 bases, there was a span of 12 bases. This CDR3 has 11 amino acids. Germline V gene lookup returns CDR1 MNHNS and CDR2 SASEGT.

This chain links TRBV6-1 with TRBJ2-5, with 8 bases that match TRBD2. The J segment lost 7 bases and the V segment lost 7 bases, leaving 14 bases of the junction unmatched. CDR1 and CDR2 (germline): MNHNS, SASEGT. The CDR3 covers 15 residues. The CDR3 DNA sequence: TGTGCCAGCACGGGAGGGAATGGGCCCCGGGGGACCCAGTACTTC. It encodes CASTGGNGPRGTQYF.

CDR3 DNA: TGTGCCAGCAGCAAAGGACTAGCGGGATACAATGAGCAGTTCTTC. This translates into CASSKGLAGYNEQFF. The V gene is TRBV11-2, the J gene TRBJ2-1; 12 bases align to TRBD2. The germline V gene encodes CDR1 SGHAT and CDR2 FQNNGV. CDR3 length: 15 residues. Trimming took 5 bases from V and 4 from J; bases not matched to a gene: 3.

This chain links TRBV19 with TRBJ2-4; TRBD1 is a possible D gene (6 bases). Trimming cost V 4 bases and J 0 bases, with 13 bases left between them. This CDR3 has 16 residues. Germline loops: CDR1 LNHDA, CDR2 SQIVND (reference sequence). The CDR3 spells CASSNPGELAKNIQYF. CDR3 nucleotides: TGTGCCAGTAGTAACCCAGGGGAGTTAGCCAAAAACATTCAGTACTTC. The full variable domain, in which reference TRBV19 and TRBJ2-4 provide the parts outside the CDR3, is DGGITQSPKYLFRKEGQNVTLSCEQNLNHDAMYWYRQDPGQGLRLIYYSQIVNDFQKGDIAEGYSVSREKKESFPLTVTSAQKNPTAFYLCASSNPGELAKNIQYFGAGTRLSVL.

This clonotype was seen only a few times. The rearrangement joins TRBV27 to TRBJ2-1; 8 bases fit TRBD2. Germline V CDR1 and CDR2: MNHEY, SMNVEV (reference sequence). The CDR3 covers 15 residues. Trimming at V came to 6 bases and at J to 8 bases, leaving 12 bases not matched to a gene. CDR3 nucleotides: TGTGCCAGCAGCCTGGGAAGCGGGAGAGGGGATGAGCAGTTCTTC. This gives the protein CASSLGSGRGDEQFF.

This clonotype is deemed large. In DNA form, the CDR3 reads TGCAGCGTTGGTCGACGGGAGGGCCTCTACGAGCAGTACTTC. Amino acids: CSVGRREGLYEQYF. The chain links TRBV29-1 to TRBJ2-7; 8 bases map to TRBD2. This CDR3 region has 14 residues. The germline V gene encodes CDR1 SQVTM and CDR2 ANQGSEA. Unmatched junction bases numbered 8, after V lost 4 bases and J lost 3 bases.

V gene TRBV19 combines with J gene TRBJ1-2, with D perhaps matching TRBD1 (6 bases). The CDR3 totals 16 residues. V was pared by 6 bases and J by 5 bases, with 22 bases between. Germline V CDR1 and CDR2: LNHDA, SQIVND (reference sequence). CDR3 region: CASSPRPEGERYGYTF. CDR3 nucleotide sequence: TGTGCCAGTAGCCCCCGGCCGGAGGGGGAAAGATATGGCTACACCTTC.

The rearrangement links TRBV21-1 to TRBJ1-5. TRBV21-1 is annotated as a pseudogene. CDR3 length: 14 amino acids. The CDR3 region is CASSKVRVGQPQHF. Written as DNA, the CDR3 is TGTGCCAGCAGCAAAGTTCGGGTGGGTCAGCCCCAGCATTTT.

CDR3 in DNA: TGTGCCAGCAGTTACAGGGACACCGGGGAGCTGTTTTTT. It codes for CASSYRDTGELFF. The rearrangement uses TRBV6-2 or TRBV6-3 and TRBJ2-2; D call uncertain. The germline gives CDR1 MNHEY, CDR2 SVGEGT. CDR3 length equals 13 residues. Trimming removed 2 bases from V and 3 bases from J, with 4 bases in between.

The table lists this clonotype with a count of one. The chain employs TRBV11-2 and TRBJ2-3; 7 nucleotides agree with TRBD2. Germline CDR1 is SGHAT and CDR2 is FQNNGV. This CDR3 has 14 residues. The junction had 5 bases not matched to a gene; V was cut back by 4 bases and J by 4 bases. The CDR3 sequence is CASSSGLVADTQYF. DNA of the CDR3: TGTGCCAGCAGCTCCGGACTAGTTGCAGATACGCAGTATTTT.

This clonotype is a singleton in its sample. The chain carries TRBV5-1 and TRBJ1-6; tentatively, D is TRBD1 (6 bases). The CDR3 covers 17 residues. The V end lost 0 bases, the J end lost 3 bases, and 13 bases lay between the germline ends. CDR1 is SGHRS and CDR2 is YFSETQ in the germline V gene. The CDR3 loop reads CASSLAGVTGYNSPLHF. The CDR3 DNA is TGCGCCAGCAGCTTGGCAGGGGTCACAGGCTATAATTCACCCCTCCACTTT.

The genes are TRBV7-2 and TRBJ1-2, with D maybe TRBD1 (5 bases). Deletions cut 2 bases from V and 4 bases from J, with 14 bases between. The CDR3 spans 15 residues. Germline assignment: CDR1 SGHTA and CDR2 FQGNSA. CDR3 coding DNA: TGTGCCAGCAGCTTAATCCGGGACGGGATCTATGGCTACACCTTC. It codes for CASSLIRDGIYGYTF.

This clonotype showed up just once. J is TRBJ1-1 and V is TRBV18; D is unresolved. CDR1 and CDR2 from the germline V gene are KGHSH and LQKENI. The CDR3 has 14 amino acids. V was cut by 3 bases and J by 1 base, with 9 bases left in between. The CDR3 region has the DNA TGTGCCAGCTCACCGGCAGCTCAGAACACTGAAGCTTTCTTT. Its protein is CASSPAAQNTEAFF. Looking up the rest from reference TRBV18 and TRBJ1-1 gives the full variable domain: NAGVMQNPRHLVRRRGQEARLRCSPMKGHSHVYWYRQLPEEGLKFMVYLQKENIIDESGMPKERFSAEFPKEGPSILRIQQVVRGDSAAYFCASSPAAQNTEAFFGQGTRLTVV.

The chain's CDR3 is CASSSRGVAGGTSYNEQFF. The CDR3 DNA reads TGTGCCAGCAGCTCCCGTGGGGTAGCGGGGGGAACCTCCTACAATGAGCAGTTCTTC. V gene TRBV9 combines with J gene TRBJ2-1, with 10 bases matching TRBD2. The length of the CDR3 is 19 residues. Germline CDR1 is SGDLS and CDR2 is YYNGEE. With 4 bases clipped from V and 0 bases from J, the junction kept 13 bases outside the gene matches. Based on the CDR3 plus reference TRBV9 and TRBJ2-1, the full variable domain is DSGVTQTPKHLITATGQRVTLRCSPRSGDLSVYWYQQSLDQGLQFLIQYYNGEERAKGNILERFSAQQFPDLHSELNLSSLELGDSALYFCASSSRGVAGGTSYNEQFFGPGTRLTVL.

By frequency in the sample, this clonotype is large. The rearrangement joins TRBV6-5 to TRBJ1-6; TRBD1 is a possible D gene (5 bases). Per the germline V gene, CDR1 is MNHEY and CDR2 is SVGAGI. Trimming shortened V by 0 bases and J by 10 bases, and 13 bases separated the two germline ends. This CDR3 is built from 15 residues. In DNA, the CDR3 is TGTGCCAGCAGTTACTCGAAGACAGTATCCTCACCCCTCCACTTT. It is translated as CASSYSKTVSSPLHF.

The V and J genes are TRBV19 and TRBJ2-2; TRBD2 is a possible D gene (5 bases). CDR1 LNHDA and CDR2 SQIVND come from the germline V gene (reference sequence). Trimming took 3 bases from V and 3 from J, leaving 14 bases between them. The CDR3 spans 16 residues. CDR3 DNA: TGTGCCAGTAGTATCCGCCCGGTGCGGGACACCGGGGAGCTGTTTTTT. Translation: CASSIRPVRDTGELFF.

In its sample, this clonotype is large. The V gene is TRBV11-2, the J gene TRBJ2-3, with 10 bases aligning to TRBD1. The CDR3 runs 15 residues. Germline V gene sequence: CDR1 SGHAT, CDR2 FQNNGV. The junction had 3 bases not matched to a gene; V was cut back by 5 bases and J by 1 base. CDR3 region: CASSQDRGRTDTQYF. CDR3 coding DNA: TGTGCCAGCAGCCAAGACAGGGGGCGCACAGATACGCAGTATTTT.

By its share, this clonotype is large (0.1 to 1%). J is TRBJ2-5 and V is TRBV7-6; tentatively, D is TRBD1 or TRBD2 (6 bases each). V dropped 1 base and J dropped 2 bases, with 14 bases sitting between them. The V gene's germline CDR1 is SGHVS and CDR2 FNYEAQ. This CDR3 has 16 amino acids. Here the CDR3 DNA reads TGTGCCAGCAGCTTAGAGGTGACTAGGGGGCAAGAGACCCAGTACTTC. This encodes CASSLEVTRGQETQYF.

V and J are TRBV27 and TRBJ1-2; D ambiguous. The V and J ends lost 9 bases and 3 bases respectively, with 23 bases between them. CDR3 length: 16 residues. CDR1 is MNHEY, CDR2 SMNVEV, per germline (reference sequence). CDR3 in amino acids: CARSAPDGRLDYGYTF. The CDR3 coding sequence is TGTGCCAGAAGTGCTCCCGACGGACGTTTAGACTATGGCTACACCTTC.

The chain employs TRBV6-1 and TRBJ1-5; D not resolved. The CDR3 runs 15 residues. V was cut by 1 base and J by 0 bases, with 7 bases left in between. Germline V CDR1 and CDR2: MNHNS, SASEGT. The DNA for the CDR3 is TGTGCCAGCAGTGAAGGGCGGCTTAGCAATCAGCCCCAGCATTTT. Translated: CASSEGRLSNQPQHF.

This clonotype is labeled large. V and J are TRBV6-5 and TRBJ2-7; D may be TRBD1 (5 bases). Trimming took off 5 bases at V and 6 bases at J, with 11 bases between the two ends. Germline values: CDR1 MNHEY, CDR2 SVGAGI. This CDR3 spans 12 amino acids. CDR3 sequence: CASSHRRGEQYF. The CDR3 nucleotides are TGTGCCAGCAGTCACCGTAGGGGCGAGCAGTACTTC.

The chain recombines TRBV6-6 with TRBJ2-1, with 9 nucleotides matching TRBD1. Germline CDR1 reads MNHNY; CDR2 reads SVGAGI (reference sequence). The CDR3 spans 15 residues. Trimming took 5 bases from V and 6 from J; bases not matched to a gene: 8. The CDR3 DNA sequence: TGTGCCAGCAGTACAGCCGGGACAGGGTCCAATGAGCAGTTCTTC. As protein: CASSTAGTGSNEQFF.

The chain links TRBV11-2 to TRBJ2-5; 7 bases are shared with TRBD2. CDR1 and CDR2 (germline): SGHAT, FQNNGV. This CDR3 has 15 residues. V lost 5 bases and J lost 3; bases outside the gene matches: 9. The CDR3 DNA follows: TGTGCCAGCAGCCCCGGGCGGGGGAGTGAAGAGACCCAGTACTTC. Protein sequence: CASSPGRGSEETQYF.

The rearrangement links TRBV6-2 or TRBV6-3 to TRBJ1-2; a possible D gene is TRBD1 (5 bases). CDR1 is MNHEY, CDR2 SVGEGT, per germline. There are 12 residues in the CDR3. The ends were cut back, 7 bases at V and 4 bases at J, with 10 bases in the middle. Here the CDR3 reads CASTARAYGYTF. CDR3 bases: TGTGCCAGCACCGCCAGGGCCTATGGCTACACCTTC.

This clonotype rates as large. The junction departs from the called germline gene at one end, perhaps through a read error. The rearrangement links TRBV6-6 to TRBJ1-2, with 7 bases matching TRBD1. This CDR3 region has 13 residues. The V gene's germline CDR1 is MNHNY and CDR2 SVGAGI (reference sequence). This CDR3 is CASSPTGDYGYTF. In DNA form, the CDR3 reads TGTGCCAGCAGTCCAACAGGGGACTACGGCTACACCTTC.